Below, 9 T cell receptor beta chains from the same sample are listed, as sequenced in a study of cytomegalovirus exposure and HLA in healthy donors. Researchers ran the PCR with 60 Vbeta and 13 Jbeta primers. Method: immunoSEQ multiplex PCR; TCRdb's copy keeps in-frame clones and lacks some. The sample shows over 150,000 clones, under 90% of them seen only once. Sequenced sample: PBMCs. The source is a man under 40 in good health and CMV-seropositive.

This clone appeared once. V usage is TRBV19 and J usage is TRBJ2-3; tentatively, D is TRBD1 (6 bases). The CDR3 loop spans 14 amino acids. Germline V CDR1 and CDR2: LNHDA, SQIVND (reference sequence). V was shortened by 1 base and J by 5 bases, with 10 bases between the two germline ends. The CDR3 reads CASSIGTGLDTQYF. DNA for the CDR3: TGTGCCAGTAGTATAGGTACAGGGCTAGATACGCAGTATTTT. Full variable domain (outside the CDR3, taken from reference TRBV19 and TRBJ2-3): DGGITQSPKYLFRKEGQNVTLSCEQNLNHDAMYWYRQDPGQGLRLIYYSQIVNDFQKGDIAEGYSVSREKKESFPLTVTSAQKNPTAFYLCASSIGTGLDTQYFGPGTRLTVL.

V and J are TRBV2 and TRBJ2-7; 8 positions agree with TRBD1. CDR3 length: 13 amino acids. The ends lost 8 bases at V and 3 bases at J; junction bases unmatched: 6. CDR1 and CDR2 from the germline V gene are SNHLY and FYNNEI. CDR3 DNA sequence: TGTGCCAGCTATCGAGACAGGGGCTACGAGCAGTACTTC. It translates to CASYRDRGYEQYF. Full variable domain (remainder filled in from reference TRBV2 and TRBJ2-7): EPEVTQTPSHQVTQMGQEVILRCVPISNHLYFYWYRQILGQKVEFLVSFYNNEISEKSEIFDDQFSVERPDGSNFTLKIRSTKLEDSAMYFCASYRDRGYEQYFGPGTRLTVT.

The V and J genes are TRBV19 and TRBJ2-5; D may be TRBD1 (6 bases). This CDR3 has 14 amino acids. Trimming took off 5 bases at V and 4 bases at J, with 14 bases between the two ends. Per germline, CDR1 LNHDA and CDR2 SQIVND (reference sequence). The DNA of the CDR3 is TGTGCCAGTAGTCCTCAGACAGGAGGAGAGACCCAGTACTTC. Its translation: CASSPQTGGETQYF.

The chain carries TRBV7-9 and TRBJ1-1, with 8 bases fitting TRBD1. From germline, CDR1 is SEHNR and CDR2 FQNEAQ (reference sequence). Losses at the gene ends were 8 bases for V and 3 bases for J; bases not matched to a gene: 11. The CDR3 contains 15 residues. CDR3 loop: CASVPQGAVDTEAFF. The CDR3, as DNA: TGTGCCAGCGTCCCGCAGGGGGCCGTGGACACTGAAGCTTTCTTT. The whole variable domain, filled in from reference TRBV7-9 and TRBJ1-1, reads DTGVSQNPRHKITKRGQNVTFRCDPISEHNRLYWYRQTLGQGPEFLTYFQNEAQLEKSRLLSDRFSAERPKGSFSTLEIQRTEQGDSAMYLCASVPQGAVDTEAFFGQGTRLTVV.

The chain recombines TRBV28 with TRBJ1-5; D ambiguous. CDR3 length: 15 amino acids. Trimming left V 5 bases short and J 2 bases short, with 13 bases between. The V gene's germline CDR1 is MDHEN and CDR2 SYDVKM. For the CDR3, the DNA is TGTGCCAGCAGTCTTGGGCTGTCAGGCAATCAGCCCCAGCATTTT. Amino acid sequence: CASSLGLSGNQPQHF.

The chain is built from TRBV7-2 and TRBJ2-3; no definite D call. The CDR3 runs to 13 residues. The ends were cut back, 5 bases at V and 1 base at J, with 7 bases in the middle. Germline loops: CDR1 SGHTA, CDR2 FQGNSA. CDR3 DNA sequence: TGTGCCAGCAGCCAGATCCGCACAGATACGCAGTATTTT. Translating gives CASSQIRTDTQYF.

This chain connects TRBV19 to TRBJ1-1; D remains unclear. Germline CDR1 is LNHDA and CDR2 is SQIVND (reference sequence). The CDR3 spans 15 residues. Trimming cost V 3 bases and J 2 bases, with 13 bases left between them. The CDR3 DNA is TGTGCCAGTAGTATCGCGGCCAGAAAAAACACTGAAGCTTTCTTT. This codes for CASSIAARKNTEAFF.

The chain carries TRBV10-2 and TRBJ2-4; 12 bases are shared with TRBD2. The CDR3 runs 14 residues. Germline CDR1 WSHSY, CDR2 SAAADI. The trim removed 8 bases at V and 6 bases at J, leaving 5 bases unmatched. The CDR3 sequence: CASALAGGGNIQYF. CDR3 DNA: TGCGCCAGCGCACTAGCGGGAGGCGGAAACATTCAGTACTTC.

The rearrangement joins TRBV6-5 to TRBJ1-2, with 7 bases fitting TRBD1. The length of the CDR3 is 14 residues. J gave up 6 bases and V 9 bases, and 13 bases lay outside the gene matches. Germline V gives CDR1 MNHEY, CDR2 SVGAGI. CDR3 sequence (DNA): TGTGCCAGTCTTCCGACAGGGACAATTCATGGCTACACCTTC. Its protein product is CASLPTGTIHGYTF.